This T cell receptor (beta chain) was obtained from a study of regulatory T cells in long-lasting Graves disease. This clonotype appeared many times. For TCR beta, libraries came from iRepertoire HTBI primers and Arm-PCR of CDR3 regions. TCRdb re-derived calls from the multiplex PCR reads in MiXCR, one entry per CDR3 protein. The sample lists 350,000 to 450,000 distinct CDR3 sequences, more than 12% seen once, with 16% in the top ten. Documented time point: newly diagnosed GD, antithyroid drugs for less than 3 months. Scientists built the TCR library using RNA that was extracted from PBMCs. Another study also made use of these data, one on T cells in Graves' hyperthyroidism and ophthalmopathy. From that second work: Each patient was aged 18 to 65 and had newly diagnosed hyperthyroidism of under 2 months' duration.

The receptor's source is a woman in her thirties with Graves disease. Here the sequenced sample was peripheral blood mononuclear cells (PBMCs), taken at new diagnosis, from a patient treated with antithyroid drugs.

The chain's CDR3 is CSAFESRLRYF. CDR3 in DNA: TGCAGTGCTTTCGAAAGCCGGCTTCGGTACTTC. The rearrangement uses TRBV20-1 and TRBJ2-5; no firm D call. V lost 5 bases, J lost 13 bases, and 17 bases lay in between. Germline V gives CDR1 DFQATT, CDR2 SNEGSKA (reference sequence). This CDR3 comprises 11 residues.